This T cell receptor beta chain was identified during a study of T cell responses to AZD1222 COVID-19 vaccine. Study-wide points: Repertoire samples came only from after the peak T cell response.

Germline loops: CDR1 SGHTA, CDR2 FQGNSA. This CDR3 spans 16 amino acids. Unmatched junction bases numbered 5, after V lost 5 bases and J lost 2 bases. For this clone: Its antigen is as yet unknown.

TCRdb keeps only in-frame clones here, not all; method: immunoSEQ multiplex PCR. The data show more than 100,000 clones, roughly 91% seen once. The chain combines TRBV7-2 with TRBJ1-3; 11 nucleotides align to TRBD1. The input for sequencing was peripheral blood, taken 28 days after the second AZD1222 dose. The receptor's source is an adult who received the AZD1222 COVID-19 vaccine. The CDR3 here is CASSRGQGATGNTIYF. CDR3 in DNA: TGTGCCAGCAGCCGTGGACAGGGGGCGACTGGAAACACCATATATTTT.